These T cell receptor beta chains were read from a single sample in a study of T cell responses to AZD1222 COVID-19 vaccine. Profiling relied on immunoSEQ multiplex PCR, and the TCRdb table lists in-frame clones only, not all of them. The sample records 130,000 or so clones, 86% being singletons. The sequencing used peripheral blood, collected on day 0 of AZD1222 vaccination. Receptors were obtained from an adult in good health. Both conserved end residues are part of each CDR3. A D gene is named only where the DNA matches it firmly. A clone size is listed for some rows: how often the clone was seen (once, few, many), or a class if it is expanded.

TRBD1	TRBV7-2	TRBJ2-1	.	TGTGCCAGCAGCTTAGCGGGACAGGGGGCATGGGGTGAGCAGTTCTTC	CASSLAGQGAWGEQFF
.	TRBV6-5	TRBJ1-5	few	TGTGCCAGCAACACGGGCGGCAATCAGCCCCAGCATTTT	CASNTGGNQPQHF
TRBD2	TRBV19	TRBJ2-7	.	TGTGCCAGTAGTATAGGCGGGGGGGCGGTCTACGAGCAGTACTTC	CASSIGGGAVYEQYF
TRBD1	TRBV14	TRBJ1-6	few	TGTGCCAGCAGTAAGGGACAGGGGGCAGGTTCACCCCTCCACTTT	CASSKGQGAGSPLHF
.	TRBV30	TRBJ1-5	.	TGTGCCTGGAGTGCAGACAGTTTCAATCAGCCCCAGCATTTT	CAWSADSFNQPQHF
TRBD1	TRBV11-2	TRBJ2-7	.	TGTGCCAGCAGCGCCACAGGGGCGCGGGAGTACTTC	CASSATGAREYF
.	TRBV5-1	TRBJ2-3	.	TGCGCCAGCAGCTACAGGACTAGCACAGATACGCAGTATTTT	CASSYRTSTDTQYF
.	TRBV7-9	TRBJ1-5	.	TGTGCCAGCAGCTTAGGGGGGCCCCAGCATTTT	CASSLGGPQHF
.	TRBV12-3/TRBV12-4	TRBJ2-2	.	TGTGCCAGCAGTTTAGCGGCAACCGGGGAGCTGTTTTTT	CASSLAATGELFF
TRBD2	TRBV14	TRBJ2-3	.	TGTGCCAGCAGCCAAGAGTCGCTAGCGGGGGGCAAATCTCTCACAGATACGCAGTATTTT	CASSQESLAGGKSLTDTQYF
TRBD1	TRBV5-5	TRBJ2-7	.	TGTGCCAGCAGCCTCAACAGGGGTGGTGGCTACGAGCAGTACTTC	CASSLNRGGGYEQYF
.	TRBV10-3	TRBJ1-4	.	TGTGCCATACGCGATGTCTTCGGTGAAAAACTGTTTTTT	CAIRDVFGEKLFF
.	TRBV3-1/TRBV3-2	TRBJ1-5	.	TGTGCCAGCAGCCAGCACGGGGGGGGTTTTCAGCCCCAGCATTTT	CASSQHGGGFQPQHF
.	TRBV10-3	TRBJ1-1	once	TGTGCCATCAGTGAGTCCGTGGGGGATAAGGGAAAGACTGAAGCTTTCTTT	CAISESVGDKGKTEAFF
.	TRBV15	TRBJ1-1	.	TGTGCCACCAGCAGAGATCGGTCTATGAACACTGAAGCTTTCTTT	CATSRDRSMNTEAFF
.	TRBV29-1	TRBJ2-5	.	TGCAGCTTAGGGGGGGCGGACGAGACCCAGTACTTC	CSLGGADETQYF
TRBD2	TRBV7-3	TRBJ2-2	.	TGTGCCAGCAGTCTATTCGGACTAGCCGTTTTTAACACCGGGGAGCTGTTTTTT	CASSLFGLAVFNTGELFF
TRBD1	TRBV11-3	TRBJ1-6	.	TGTGCCAGCAGCCTGGACAGGCATAATTCACCCCTCCACTTT	CASSLDRHNSPLHF
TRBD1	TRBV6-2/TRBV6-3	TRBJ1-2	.	TGTGCCAGCAGTTGGGGACAGGACTATGGCTACACCTTC	CASSWGQDYGYTF
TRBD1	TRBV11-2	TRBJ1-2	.	TGTGCCAGCAGCTTAGTAACAGGGGGGGAAGGCTACACCTTC	CASSLVTGGEGYTF
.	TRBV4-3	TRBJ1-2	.	TGCGCCAGCAGCCAAGCGCCGGGGAACTATGGCTACACCTTC	CASSQAPGNYGYTF
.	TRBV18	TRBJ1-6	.	TGTGCCAGCTCACCAGGGAAGAATTCACCCCTCCACTTT	CASSPGKNSPLHF